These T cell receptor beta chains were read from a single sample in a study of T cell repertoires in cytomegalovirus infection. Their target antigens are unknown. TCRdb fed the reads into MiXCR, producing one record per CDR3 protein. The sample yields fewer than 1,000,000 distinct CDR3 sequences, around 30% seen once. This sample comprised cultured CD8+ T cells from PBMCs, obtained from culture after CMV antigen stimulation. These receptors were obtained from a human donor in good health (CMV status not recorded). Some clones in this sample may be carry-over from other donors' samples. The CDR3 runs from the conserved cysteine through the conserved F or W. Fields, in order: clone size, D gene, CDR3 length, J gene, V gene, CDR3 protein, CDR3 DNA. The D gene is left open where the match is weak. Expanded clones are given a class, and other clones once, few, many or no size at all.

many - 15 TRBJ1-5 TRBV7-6 CASSLGQGENQPQHF TGTGCCAGCAGTCTAGGGCAAGGAGAAAATCAGCCCCAGCATTTT
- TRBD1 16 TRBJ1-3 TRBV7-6 CASSLSQGASGNTIYF TGTGCCAGCAGCTTATCTCAGGGGGCCAGTGGAAACACCATATATTTT
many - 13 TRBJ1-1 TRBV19 CASILGLGTEAFF TGTGCCAGTATCTTAGGGCTGGGCACTGAAGCTTTCTTT
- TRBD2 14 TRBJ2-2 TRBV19 CASSISGGSGELFF TGTGCCAGTAGTATTTCGGGGGGATCCGGGGAGCTGTTTTTT
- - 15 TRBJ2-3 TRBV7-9 CASLVVSPGTDTQYF TGTGCCAGCCTGGTTGTGTCGCCGGGCACAGATACGCAGTATTTT
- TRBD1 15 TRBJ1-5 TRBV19 CASTPGQGGNQPQHF TGTGCCAGTACTCCCGGACAGGGTGGCAATCAGCCCCAGCATTTT
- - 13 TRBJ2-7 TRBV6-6 CASSVREAHEQYF TGTGCCAGCAGTGTGAGGGAGGCACACGAGCAGTACTTC
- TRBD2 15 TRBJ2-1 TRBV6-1 CASSQGLAGLTEQFF TGTGCCAGCAGTCAGGGACTAGCGGGGCTAACTGAGCAGTTCTTC
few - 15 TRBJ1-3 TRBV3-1 CASSQDAHQGNTIYF TGTGCCAGCAGCCAAGATGCCCACCAGGGAAACACCATATATTTT
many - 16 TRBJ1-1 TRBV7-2 CASSRTGKWVNTEAFF TGTGCCAGCAGCAGAACAGGGAAGTGGGTTAACACTGAAGCTTTCTTT
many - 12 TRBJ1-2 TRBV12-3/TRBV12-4 CASGGVNYGYTF TGTGCCAGCGGCGGAGTCAACTATGGCTACACCTTC
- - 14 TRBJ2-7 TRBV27 CASSLSGYSYEQYF TGTGCCAGCAGTTTAAGCGGTTACTCCTACGAGCAGTACTTC
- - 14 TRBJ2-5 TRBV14 CASSQGGQQETQYF TGTGCCAGCAGCCAAGGTGGGCAACAAGAGACCCAGTACTTC
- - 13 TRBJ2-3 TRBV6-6 CASSTPSTDTQYF TGTGCCAGCAGCACCCCCAGCACAGATACGCAGTATTTT
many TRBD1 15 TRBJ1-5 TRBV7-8 CASSRTGDLKQPQHF TGTGCCAGCAGCCGGACAGGGGACCTAAAGCAGCCCCAGCATTTT
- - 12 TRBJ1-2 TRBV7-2 CASSLDAAGYTF TGTGCCAGCAGCTTAGACGCAGCGGGCTACACCTTC
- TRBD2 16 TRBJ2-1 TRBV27 CASSTSAAGGLNEQFF TGTGCCAGCAGTACCTCCGCAGCGGGGGGTCTCAATGAGCAGTTCTTC
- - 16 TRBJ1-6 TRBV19 CASRHVGGIYNLPLHF TGTGCCAGTCGCCATGTGGGGGGAATCTATAATTTACCCCTCCACTTT
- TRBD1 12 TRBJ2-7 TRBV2 CASGDRYYEQYF TGTGCCAGCGGGGACAGATACTACGAGCAGTACTTC
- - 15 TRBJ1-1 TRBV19 CASSWGPGLGTEAFF TGTGCCAGTAGTTGGGGTCCCGGACTGGGGACTGAAGCTTTCTTT
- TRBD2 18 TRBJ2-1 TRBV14 CASSQDGAGGPYYNEQFF TGTGCCAGCAGCCAAGATGGAGCGGGGGGGCCCTATTACAATGAGCAGTTCTTC
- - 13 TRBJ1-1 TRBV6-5 CASKRGAVAEAFF TGTGCCAGCAAAAGGGGCGCGGTGGCCGAAGCTTTCTTT
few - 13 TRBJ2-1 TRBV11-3 CASSSREYNEQFF TGTGCCAGCAGCTCTAGGGAGTACAATGAGCAGTTCTTC
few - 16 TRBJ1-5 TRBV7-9 CASSLDTGSEYQPQHF TGTGCCAGCAGCTTAGATACAGGGTCTGAATATCAGCCCCAGCATTTT
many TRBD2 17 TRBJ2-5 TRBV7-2 CASSLTQRGGRQETQYF TGTGCCAGCAGCTTAACCCAGCGGGGGGGCCGGCAAGAGACCCAGTACTTC
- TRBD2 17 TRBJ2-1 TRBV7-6 CASSPRSGGSPYNEQFF TGTGCCAGCAGCCCCCGTAGCGGGGGGAGCCCCTACAATGAGCAGTTCTTC
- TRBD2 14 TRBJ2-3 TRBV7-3 CASSSGGGVDTQYF TGTGCCAGCAGCTCCGGGGGGGGTGTAGATACGCAGTATTTT
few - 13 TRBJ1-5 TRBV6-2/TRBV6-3 CATAQGGNQPQHF TGTGCCACGGCGCAGGGCGGCAATCAGCCCCAGCATTTT
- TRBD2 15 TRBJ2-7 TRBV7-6 CASSVPGGPSYEQYF TGTGCCAGCAGTGTACCGGGGGGACCTTCCTACGAGCAGTACTTC
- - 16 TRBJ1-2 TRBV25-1 CASSEYFGTGLEGYTF TGTGCCAGCAGTGAATATTTCGGGACGGGTCTGGAAGGCTACACCTTC
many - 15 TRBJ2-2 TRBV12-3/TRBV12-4 CASSTGTHNTGELFF TGTGCCAGCAGCACCGGGACACACAACACCGGGGAGCTGTTTTTT
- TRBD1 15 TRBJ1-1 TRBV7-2 CASSRGQGWDTEAFF TGTGCCAGCAGCCGGGGACAGGGCTGGGACACTGAAGCTTTCTTT
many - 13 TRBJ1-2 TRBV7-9 CASSEGGDYGYTF TGTGCCAGCAGCGAAGGGGGGGACTATGGCTACACCTTC
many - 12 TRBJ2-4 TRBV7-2 CASTVAKNIQYF TGTGCCAGTACGGTAGCCAAAAACATTCAGTACTTC
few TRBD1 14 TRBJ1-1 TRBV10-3 CAISEYRGETEAFF TGTGCCATCAGTGAGTACAGGGGGGAGACTGAAGCTTTCTTT
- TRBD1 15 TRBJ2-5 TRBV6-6 CASSYSDRAGETQYF TGTGCCAGCAGTTACTCGGACAGGGCGGGTGAGACCCAGTACTTC
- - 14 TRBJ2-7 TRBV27 CASSLAAGLYEQYF TGTGCCAGCAGTTTAGCTGCGGGGTTATACGAGCAGTACTTC
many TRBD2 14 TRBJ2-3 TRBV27 CASSGLAGTDTQYF TGTGCCAGCAGTGGACTAGCGGGCACAGATACGCAGTATTTT
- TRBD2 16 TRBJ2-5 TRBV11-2 CANSLWTSGAEETQYF TGTGCCAACAGCCTTTGGACTAGCGGGGCCGAAGAGACCCAGTACTTC
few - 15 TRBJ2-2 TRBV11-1 CASSPWDLNTGELFF TGTGCCAGCAGCCCATGGGACCTAAACACCGGGGAGCTGTTTTTT
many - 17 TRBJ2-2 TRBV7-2 CASSFPRQKPNTGELFF TGTGCCAGCAGCTTCCCTCGACAGAAACCGAACACCGGGGAGCTGTTTTTT
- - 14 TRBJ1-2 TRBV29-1 CSVGQGKDNYGYTF TGCAGCGTTGGGCAGGGGAAGGATAACTATGGCTACACCTTC
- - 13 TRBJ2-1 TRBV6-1 CASAPGPYNEQFF TGTGCCAGCGCGCCGGGGCCATACAATGAGCAGTTCTTC
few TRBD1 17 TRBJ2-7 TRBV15 CATSRVPPQGADFEQYF TGTGCCACCAGCAGAGTCCCTCCGCAGGGGGCAGACTTCGAGCAGTACTTC
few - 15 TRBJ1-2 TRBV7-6 CASSSTEGAGYGYTF TGTGCCAGCAGCTCGACCGAAGGGGCTGGCTATGGCTACACCTTC
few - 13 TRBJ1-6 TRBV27 CASSLMINSPLHF TGTGCCAGCAGTTTGATGATTAATTCACCCCTCCACTTT
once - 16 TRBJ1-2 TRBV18 CVSSPRFAVQGNGYTF TGTGTCAGCTCACCACGTTTCGCTGTACAGGGTAACGGCTACACCTTC